These 10 T cell receptor beta chains came from one sample sequenced in a study of blood T cell repertoires in COVID-19. Method: immunoSEQ multiplex PCR; TCRdb's copy keeps in-frame clones and lacks some. Of 320,000 or so clones detected, roughly 84% appear once; the ten largest clones hold approximately 1%. Material for sequencing was PBMCs or T cells enriched from blood (not recorded which). All receptors come from a woman aged 25 to 39 who had recovered from COVID-19.

J is TRBJ2-1 and V is TRBV19, with 7 bases fitting TRBD2. V gave up 5 bases and J gave up 0 bases; unmatched junction bases: 4. The CDR3 has 15 residues. Germline lookup yields CDR1 LNHDA and CDR2 SQIVND (reference sequence). CDR3 amino acids: CASSQAGSSYNEQFF. CDR3 nucleotides: TGTGCCAGTAGTCAAGCGGGGAGCTCCTACAATGAGCAGTTCTTC.

V and J are TRBV7-9 and TRBJ1-2; D is perhaps TRBD1 (5 bases). There are 15 residues in the CDR3. The V end lost 2 bases, the J end lost 7 bases, and 17 bases lay between the germline ends. CDR1 is SEHNR and CDR2 is FQNEAQ in the germline V gene (reference sequence). The DNA for the CDR3 is TGTGCCAGCAGCTTACTAGGGGCCAGTAAGACTGGCTACACCTTC. Translating it yields CASSLLGASKTGYTF.

The V and J genes are TRBV24-1 and TRBJ2-3; the D is unclear. CDR3 size: 13 residues. V lost 4 bases to trimming and J lost 5 bases, with 9 bases between them. Germline V gives CDR1 KGHDR, CDR2 SFDVKD. As DNA, the CDR3 is TGTGCCACCAGTGACCAGTATTTAGATACGCAGTATTTT. It translates to CATSDQYLDTQYF.

The chain is built from TRBV5-1 and TRBJ2-1; 7 bases are shared with TRBD2. V was pared by 4 bases and J by 5 bases, with 6 bases of the junction left unmatched. Germline values: CDR1 SGHRS, CDR2 YFSETQ. This CDR3 contains 14 residues. CDR3 sequence reads: CASSQSGVDNEQFF. The CDR3 region has the DNA TGCGCCAGCAGCCAAAGCGGGGTAGACAATGAGCAGTTCTTC.

This clone occurred a few times. The V and J genes are TRBV10-1 and TRBJ2-1, with 10 bases aligning to TRBD2. Unmatched junction bases numbered 9, after V lost 6 bases and J lost 10 bases. The germline V gene has CDR1 WNHNN and CDR2 SYGVQD (reference sequence). The CDR3 has 14 amino acids. CDR3: CASSALGSGGEQFF. For the CDR3, the DNA is TGCGCCAGCAGCGCCTTAGGTAGCGGGGGGGAGCAGTTCTTC.

This clone occurred once. The gene calls are TRBV27 and TRBJ2-1; 13 bases map to TRBD2. Germline trimming cut 5 bases from V and 7 bases from J; bases unmatched to any gene: 5. Per germline, CDR1 MNHEY and CDR2 SMNVEV (reference sequence). The CDR3 is made up of 15 amino acids. Here the CDR3 reads CASSGRTSGGNEQFF. DNA for the CDR3: TGTGCCAGCAGTGGAAGGACTAGCGGGGGTAATGAGCAGTTCTTC.

This chain links TRBV11-2 with TRBJ1-4, with D perhaps matching TRBD1 (5 bases). Germline V gene sequence: CDR1 SGHAT, CDR2 FQNNGV. The V end lost 5 bases, the J end lost 8 bases, and 30 bases lay between the germline ends. The CDR3 contains 19 residues. CDR3 bases: TGTGCCAGCAGCCTAACACGCGTGCAAGGGGTCAACCAAGGGGAAAAACTGTTTTTT. Translation: CASSLTRVQGVNQGEKLFF.

This CDR3 reads CASSPRGPTGAHQNSPLHF. CDR3 in DNA: TGTGCCAGCAGCCCCCGGGGTCCGACAGGGGCCCATCAGAATTCACCCCTCCACTTT. The chain employs TRBV11-2 and TRBJ1-6; 8 nucleotides match TRBD1. Germline V CDR1 and CDR2: SGHAT, FQNNGV. The CDR3 covers 19 residues. J was trimmed by 7 bases and V by 5 bases; bases with no gene match: 19. Together with reference TRBV11-2 and TRBJ1-6, the CDR3 gives the full variable domain: EAGVAQSPRYKIIEKRQSVAFWCNPISGHATLYWYQQILGQGPKLLIQFQNNGVVDDSQLPKDRFSAERLKGVDSTLKIQPAKLEDSAVYLCASSPRGPTGAHQNSPLHFGNGTRLTVT.

This chain links TRBV19 with TRBJ1-4, with D possibly TRBD1 on 6 matching bases. The ends were cut back, 4 bases at V and 11 bases at J, with 11 bases in the middle. Germline V CDR1 and CDR2: LNHDA, SQIVND (reference sequence). The CDR3 spans 12 residues. CDR3 amino acids: CASSRNRAKLFF. As DNA, the CDR3 is TGTGCCAGTAGTAGGAACAGGGCCAAACTGTTTTTT. Looking up the rest from reference TRBV19 and TRBJ1-4 gives the full variable domain: DGGITQSPKYLFRKEGQNVTLSCEQNLNHDAMYWYRQDPGQGLRLIYYSQIVNDFQKGDIAEGYSVSREKKESFPLTVTSAQKNPTAFYLCASSRNRAKLFFGSGTQLSVL.

The genes are TRBV2 and TRBJ2-6; TRBD1 might be the D (6 bases). CDR1 SNHLY and CDR2 FYNNEI come from the germline V gene. Trimming took 7 bases from V and 1 from J, leaving 14 bases between them. This CDR3 has 16 residues. This CDR3 reads CASIGTIRSGANVLTF. CDR3 nucleotide sequence: TGTGCCAGCATCGGGACAATAAGGTCTGGGGCCAACGTCCTGACTTTC.